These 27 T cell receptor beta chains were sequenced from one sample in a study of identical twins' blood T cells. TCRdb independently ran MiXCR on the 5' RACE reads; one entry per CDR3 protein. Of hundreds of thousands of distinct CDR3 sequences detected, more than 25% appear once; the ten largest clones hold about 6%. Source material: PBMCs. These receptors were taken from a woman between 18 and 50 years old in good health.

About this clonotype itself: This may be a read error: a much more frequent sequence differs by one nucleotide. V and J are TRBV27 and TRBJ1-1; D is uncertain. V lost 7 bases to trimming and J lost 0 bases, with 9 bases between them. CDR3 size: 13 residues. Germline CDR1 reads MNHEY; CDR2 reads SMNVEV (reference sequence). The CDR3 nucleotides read TGTGCCAGCAACAGCTTATTGAACACTGAAGCTTTCTTT. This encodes CASNSLLNTEAFF.

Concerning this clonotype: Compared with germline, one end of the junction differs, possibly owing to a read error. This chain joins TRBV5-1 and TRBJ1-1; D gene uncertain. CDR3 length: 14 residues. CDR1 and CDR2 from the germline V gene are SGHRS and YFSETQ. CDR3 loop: CASSVDVPNTEDFF. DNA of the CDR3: TGCGCCAGCAGCGTTGATGTCCCTAACACTGAAGATTTCTTT.

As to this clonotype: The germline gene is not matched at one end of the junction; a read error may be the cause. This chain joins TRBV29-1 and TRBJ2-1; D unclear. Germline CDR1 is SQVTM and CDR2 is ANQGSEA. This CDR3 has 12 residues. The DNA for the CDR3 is TGCAGCGAGGGCCCACTGAACAATGGGCAGTTCTTC. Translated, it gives CSEGPLNNGQFF.

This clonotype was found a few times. The CDR3 bases are TGTGCCAGCAGTTACTCGTCTGAGGGGACCCAGTACTTC. Its translation: CASSYSSEGTQYF. This chain connects TRBV6-5 to TRBJ2-5, with D perhaps TRBD2 (5 bases). The germline V and J ends were trimmed by 0 bases and 7 bases, with 9 bases remaining between them. The germline CDR1 and CDR2 sequences are MNHEY and SVGAGI. The CDR3 contains 13 residues.

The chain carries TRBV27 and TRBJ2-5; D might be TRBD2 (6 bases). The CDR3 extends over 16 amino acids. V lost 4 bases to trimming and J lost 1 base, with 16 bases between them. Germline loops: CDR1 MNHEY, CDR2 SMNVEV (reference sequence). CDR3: CASSSRFASAQETQYF. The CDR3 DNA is TGTGCCAGCAGTTCCCGCTTCGCTAGCGCCCAAGAGACCCAGTACTTC.

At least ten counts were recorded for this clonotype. The CDR3 nucleotides read TGTGCCAGCAGTTTAGACGGTAACAATCAGCCCCAGCATTTT. Its translation: CASSLDGNNQPQHF. The rearrangement uses TRBV6-2 or TRBV6-3 and TRBJ1-5; D is uncertain. The germline V gene encodes CDR1 MNHEY and CDR2 SVGEGT. The CDR3 loop spans 14 amino acids. V lost 4 bases to trimming and J lost 3 bases, with 10 bases between them.

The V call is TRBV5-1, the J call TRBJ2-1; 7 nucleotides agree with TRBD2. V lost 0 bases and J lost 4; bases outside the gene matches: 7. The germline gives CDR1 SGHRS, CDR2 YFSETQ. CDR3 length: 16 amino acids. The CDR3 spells CASSLAGQGGYNEQFF. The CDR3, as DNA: TGCGCCAGCAGCTTGGCGGGCCAGGGAGGGTACAATGAGCAGTTCTTC.

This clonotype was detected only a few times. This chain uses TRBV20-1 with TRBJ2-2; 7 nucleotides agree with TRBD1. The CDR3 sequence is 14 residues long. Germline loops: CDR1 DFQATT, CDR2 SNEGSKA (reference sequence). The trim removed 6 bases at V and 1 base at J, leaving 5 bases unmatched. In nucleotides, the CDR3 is TGCAGTGCCAGGGACAGACTGAACACCGGGGAGCTGTTTTTT. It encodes CSARDRLNTGELFF.

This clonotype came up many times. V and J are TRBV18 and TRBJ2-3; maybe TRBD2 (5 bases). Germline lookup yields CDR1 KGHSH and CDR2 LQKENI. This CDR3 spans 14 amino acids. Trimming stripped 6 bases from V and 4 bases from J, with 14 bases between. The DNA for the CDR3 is TGTGCCAGCTCCCGAGGACTTGGCGCAGATACGCAGTATTTT. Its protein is CASSRGLGADTQYF.

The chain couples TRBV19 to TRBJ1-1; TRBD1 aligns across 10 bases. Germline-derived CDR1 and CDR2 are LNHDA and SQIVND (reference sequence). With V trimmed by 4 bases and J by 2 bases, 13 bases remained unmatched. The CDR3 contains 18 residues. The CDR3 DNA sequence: TGTGCCAGTAGTAACAGACAGGGGGCTTTAGATTTAAACACTGAAGCTTTCTTT. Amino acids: CASSNRQGALDLNTEAFF. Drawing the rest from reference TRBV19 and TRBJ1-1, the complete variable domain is DGGITQSPKYLFRKEGQNVTLSCEQNLNHDAMYWYRQDPGQGLRLIYYSQIVNDFQKGDIAEGYSVSREKKESFPLTVTSAQKNPTAFYLCASSNRQGALDLNTEAFFGQGTRLTVV.

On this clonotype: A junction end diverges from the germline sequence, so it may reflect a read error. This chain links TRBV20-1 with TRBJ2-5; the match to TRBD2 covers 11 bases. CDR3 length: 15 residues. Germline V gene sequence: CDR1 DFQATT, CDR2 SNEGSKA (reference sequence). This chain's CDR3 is CSASRLAGGQETQYF. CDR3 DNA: TGCAGTGCTAGTAGGCTAGCGGGAGGCCAAGAGACCCAGTACTTT.

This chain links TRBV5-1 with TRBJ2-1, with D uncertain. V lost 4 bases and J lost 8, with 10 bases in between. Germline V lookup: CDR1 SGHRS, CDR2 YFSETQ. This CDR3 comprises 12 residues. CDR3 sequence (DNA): TGCGCCAGCAGCGCTTACTTGGATGAGCAGTTCTTC. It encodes CASSAYLDEQFF. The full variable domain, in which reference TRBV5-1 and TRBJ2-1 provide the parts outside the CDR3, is KAGVTQTPRYLIKTRGQQVTLSCSPISGHRSVSWYQQTPGQGLQFLFEYFSETQRNKGNFPGRFSGRQFSNSRSEMNVSTLELGDSALYLCASSAYLDEQFFGPGTRLTVL.

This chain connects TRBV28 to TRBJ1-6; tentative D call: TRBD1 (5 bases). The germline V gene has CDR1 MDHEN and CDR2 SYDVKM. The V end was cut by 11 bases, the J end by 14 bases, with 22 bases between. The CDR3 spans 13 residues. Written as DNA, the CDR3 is TGTGCCGGTCAATCTCAGGGATCCGGGGCCCTCCACTTT. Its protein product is CAGQSQGSGALHF.

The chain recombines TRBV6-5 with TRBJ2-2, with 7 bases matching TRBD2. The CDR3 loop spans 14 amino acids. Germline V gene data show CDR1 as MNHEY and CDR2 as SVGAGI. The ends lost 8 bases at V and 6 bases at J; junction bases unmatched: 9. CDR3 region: CASAERDGAGELFF. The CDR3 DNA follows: TGTGCCAGCGCCGAGCGGGACGGGGCCGGGGAGCTGTTTTTT.

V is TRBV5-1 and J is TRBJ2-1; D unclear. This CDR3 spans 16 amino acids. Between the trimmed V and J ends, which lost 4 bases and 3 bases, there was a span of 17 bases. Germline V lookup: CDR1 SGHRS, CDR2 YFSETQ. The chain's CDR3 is CASSPTFRVFYNEQFF. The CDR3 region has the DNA TGCGCCAGCAGCCCAACTTTTCGAGTATTCTACAATGAGCAGTTCTTC.

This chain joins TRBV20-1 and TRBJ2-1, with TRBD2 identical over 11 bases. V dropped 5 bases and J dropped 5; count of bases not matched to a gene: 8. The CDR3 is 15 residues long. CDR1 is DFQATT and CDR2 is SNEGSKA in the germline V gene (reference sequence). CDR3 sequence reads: CSASRLAGNNNEQFF. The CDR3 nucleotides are TGCAGTGCTTCTCGACTAGCGGGGAATAACAATGAGCAGTTCTTC.

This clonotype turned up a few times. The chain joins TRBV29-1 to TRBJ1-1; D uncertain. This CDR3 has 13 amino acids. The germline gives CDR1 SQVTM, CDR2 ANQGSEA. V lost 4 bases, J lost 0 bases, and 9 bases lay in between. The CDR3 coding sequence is TGCAGCGTTGGGGCAAGATTGAACACTGAAGCTTTCTTT. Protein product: CSVGARLNTEAFF.

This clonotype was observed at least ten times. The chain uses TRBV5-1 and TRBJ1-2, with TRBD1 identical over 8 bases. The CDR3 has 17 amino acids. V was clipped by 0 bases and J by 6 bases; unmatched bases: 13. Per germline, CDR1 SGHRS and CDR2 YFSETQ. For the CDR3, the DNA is TGCGCCAGCAGCTTGGCCGGGACAGGTCTTAACAGGGATGGCTACACCTTC. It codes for CASSLAGTGLNRDGYTF.

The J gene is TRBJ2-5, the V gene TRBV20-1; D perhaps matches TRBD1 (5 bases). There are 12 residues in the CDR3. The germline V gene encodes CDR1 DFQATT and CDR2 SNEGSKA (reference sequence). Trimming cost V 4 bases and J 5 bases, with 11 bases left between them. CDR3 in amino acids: CSAMSGWETQYF. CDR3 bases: TGCAGTGCTATGTCAGGGTGGGAGACCCAGTACTTC.

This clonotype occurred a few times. The CDR3 sequence: CSPFRGRTEAFF. The CDR3 DNA sequence: TGCAGCCCCTTCCGGGGTAGGACTGAAGCTTTCTTT. V is TRBV29-1 and J is TRBJ1-1; D uncertain. The germline V gene encodes CDR1 SQVTM and CDR2 ANQGSEA. V was shortened by 8 bases and J by 5 bases, with 15 bases between the two germline ends. The CDR3 is made up of 12 amino acids.

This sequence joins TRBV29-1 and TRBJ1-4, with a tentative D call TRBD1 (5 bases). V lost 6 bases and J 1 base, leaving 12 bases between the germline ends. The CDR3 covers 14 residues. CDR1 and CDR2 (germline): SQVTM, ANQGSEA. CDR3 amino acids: CSVGAQGTNEKLFF. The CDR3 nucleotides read TGCAGCGTGGGTGCCCAGGGAACTAATGAAAAACTGTTTTTT.

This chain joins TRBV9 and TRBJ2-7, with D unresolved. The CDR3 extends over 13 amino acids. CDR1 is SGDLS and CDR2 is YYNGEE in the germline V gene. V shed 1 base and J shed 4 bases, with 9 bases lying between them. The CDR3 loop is CASSVSPHYEQYF. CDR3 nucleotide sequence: TGTGCCAGCAGCGTATCCCCCCATTACGAGCAGTACTTC.

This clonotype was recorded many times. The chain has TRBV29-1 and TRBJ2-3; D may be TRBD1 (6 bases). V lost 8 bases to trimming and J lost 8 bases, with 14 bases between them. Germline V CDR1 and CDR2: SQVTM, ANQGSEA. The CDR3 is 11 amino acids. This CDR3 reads CSFSTGSTQYF. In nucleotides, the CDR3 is TGCAGCTTCTCGACAGGAAGTACGCAGTATTTT.

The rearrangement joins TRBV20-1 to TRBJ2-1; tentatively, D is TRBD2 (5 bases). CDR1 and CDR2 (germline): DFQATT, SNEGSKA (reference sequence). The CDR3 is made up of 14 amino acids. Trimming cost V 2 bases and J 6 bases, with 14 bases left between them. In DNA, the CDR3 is TGCAGTGCTAGATACGAAGAGGGCCGCAATGAGCAGTTCTTC. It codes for CSARYEEGRNEQFF.

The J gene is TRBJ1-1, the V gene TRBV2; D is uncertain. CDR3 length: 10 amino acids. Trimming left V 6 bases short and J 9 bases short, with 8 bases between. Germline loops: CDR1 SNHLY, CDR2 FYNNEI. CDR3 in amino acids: CASSGSKAFF. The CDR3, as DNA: TGTGCCAGCAGCGGAAGTAAAGCTTTCTTT.

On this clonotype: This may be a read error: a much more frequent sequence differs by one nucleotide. CDR3 nucleotides: TGCGCCAGCAGCCAAGATACCAAGTTAGCGACTAGCACAGATACGCAGTATTTT. Translated: CASSQDTKLATSTDTQYF. The chain links TRBV4-3 to TRBJ2-3; TRBD2 is a possible D gene (5 bases). V shed 0 bases and J shed 0 bases, with 16 bases lying between them. Germline CDR1 and CDR2: LGHNA and YSLEER. The CDR3 consists of 18 residues.

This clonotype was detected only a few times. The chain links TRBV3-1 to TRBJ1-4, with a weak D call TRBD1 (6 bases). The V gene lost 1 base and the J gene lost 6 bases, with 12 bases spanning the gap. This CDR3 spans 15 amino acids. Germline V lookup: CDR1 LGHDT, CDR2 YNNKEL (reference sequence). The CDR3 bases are TGTGCCAGCAGCCAAGTACGGCAGGGGCATGAAAAACTGTTTTTT. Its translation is CASSQVRQGHEKLFF.